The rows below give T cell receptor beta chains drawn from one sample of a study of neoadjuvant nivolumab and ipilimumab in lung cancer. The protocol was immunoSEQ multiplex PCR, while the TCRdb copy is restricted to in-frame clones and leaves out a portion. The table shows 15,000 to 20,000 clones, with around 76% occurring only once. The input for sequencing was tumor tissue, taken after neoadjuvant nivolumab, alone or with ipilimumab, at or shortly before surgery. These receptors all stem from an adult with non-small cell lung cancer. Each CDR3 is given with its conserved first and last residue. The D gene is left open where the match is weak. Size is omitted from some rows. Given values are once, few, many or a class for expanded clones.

CDR3 protein: CASSAEVYNSPLHF; CDR3 DNA: TGTGCCAGCAGCGCGGAAGTTTATAATTCACCCCTCCACTTT; V gene: TRBV5-4; D gene: NA; J gene: TRBJ1-6; clone size: few
CDR3 protein: CASSPQPGAGEQYF; CDR3 DNA: TGTGCCAGCTCACCGCAGCCGGGGGCGGGAGAGCAGTACTTC; V gene: TRBV18; D gene: NA; J gene: TRBJ2-7; clone size: NA
CDR3 protein: CASSVFDRSGYGYTF; CDR3 DNA: TGTGCCAGCAGCGTCTTCGACAGATCGGGCTATGGCTACACCTTC; V gene: TRBV9; D gene: NA; J gene: TRBJ1-2; clone size: NA
CDR3 protein: CASSLGLGATETQYF; CDR3 DNA: TGTGCCAGCAGCTTGGGGCTGGGGGCCACAGAGACCCAGTACTTC; V gene: TRBV7-9; D gene: NA; J gene: TRBJ2-5; clone size: NA
CDR3 protein: CASSLGGQGTQYF; CDR3 DNA: TGTGCCAGCAGCTTAGGGGGACAGGGAACGCAGTATTTT; V gene: TRBV11-2; D gene: TRBD1; J gene: TRBJ2-3; clone size: NA
CDR3 protein: CASSLLSVGQPQHF; CDR3 DNA: TGTGCCAGCAGTTTATTGTCGGTAGGTCAGCCCCAGCATTTT; V gene: TRBV28; D gene: NA; J gene: TRBJ1-5; clone size: NA
CDR3 protein: CASSRQGEETQYF; CDR3 DNA: TGTGCCAGCAGCCGACAGGGGGAAGAGACCCAGTACTTC; V gene: TRBV11-3; D gene: TRBD1; J gene: TRBJ2-5; clone size: NA
CDR3 protein: CASSTPGDRRVRGYTF; CDR3 DNA: TGTGCCAGTAGTACCCCTGGGGACAGGAGGGTACGTGGCTACACCTTC; V gene: TRBV19; D gene: TRBD1; J gene: TRBJ1-2; clone size: NA
CDR3 protein: CASSQVGYSNTEAFF; CDR3 DNA: TGTGCCAGCAGCCAAGTAGGCTACTCGAACACTGAAGCTTTCTTT; V gene: TRBV14; D gene: NA; J gene: TRBJ1-1; clone size: NA
CDR3 protein: CASSFAGVDTGELFF; CDR3 DNA: TGTGCCAGCAGCTTCGCGGGGGTGGACACCGGGGAGCTGTTTTTT; V gene: TRBV7-3; D gene: TRBD2; J gene: TRBJ2-2; clone size: medium-sized
CDR3 protein: CAWNEGNTEAFF; CDR3 DNA: TGTGCCTGGAATGAAGGGAACACTGAAGCTTTCTTT; V gene: TRBV30; D gene: NA; J gene: TRBJ1-1; clone size: few
CDR3 protein: CASSLGVGAEAFF; CDR3 DNA: TGTGCCAGCAGCTTAGGAGTTGGGGCTGAAGCTTTCTTT; V gene: TRBV7-6; D gene: NA; J gene: TRBJ1-1; clone size: NA
CDR3 protein: CASSIEGRLGEKLFF; CDR3 DNA: TGTGCCAGTAGTATAGAAGGACGGCTCGGCGAAAAACTGTTTTTT; V gene: TRBV19; D gene: NA; J gene: TRBJ1-4; clone size: once
CDR3 protein: CSVPTGGTNEKLFF; CDR3 DNA: TGCAGCGTTCCCACAGGGGGTACTAATGAAAAACTGTTTTTT; V gene: TRBV29-1; D gene: TRBD1; J gene: TRBJ1-4; clone size: NA
CDR3 protein: CASSLEGRVNEQFF; CDR3 DNA: TGTGCCAGCAGCTTAGAGGGCCGCGTTAATGAGCAGTTCTTC; V gene: TRBV7-3; D gene: NA; J gene: TRBJ2-1; clone size: NA
CDR3 protein: CAISPRVGASYEQYF; CDR3 DNA: TGTGCCATCAGCCCCCGAGTGGGGGCGAGTTACGAGCAGTACTTC; V gene: TRBV10-3; D gene: NA; J gene: TRBJ2-7; clone size: NA
CDR3 protein: CASSRSMPGENNEQFF; CDR3 DNA: TGTGCCAGCAGCCGCTCCATGCCAGGGGAAAACAATGAGCAGTTCTTC; V gene: TRBV11-3; D gene: NA; J gene: TRBJ2-1; clone size: NA